The 22 T cell receptor beta chains presented below share a single source sample, sequenced in a study of Ad26.COV2.S vaccination and SARS-CoV-2 variants. Treatment denoted: some 20 received Ad26.COV2.S at low or high dose, single or two shots; 5 received placebo; per-sample allocation not given. Specimens were obtained on day 63 following the first vaccine or placebo injection. Profiling relied on immunoSEQ multiplex PCR, and the TCRdb table lists in-frame clones only, not all of them. The table records fewer than 500,000 clones, 89% of them present only once. This material consisted of peripheral blood, taken in a trial of Ad26.COV2.S vaccine versus placebo. Every receptor here comes from a person aged 18-60 years who received the Ad26.COV2.S COVID-19 vaccine or a placebo.

The V gene is TRBV6-5, the J gene TRBJ1-3; D is unclear. Trimming took 5 bases from V and 0 from J, leaving 11 bases between them. From germline, CDR1 is MNHEY and CDR2 SVGAGI. This CDR3 contains 15 residues. The CDR3 reads CASSTTASSGNTIYF. For the CDR3, the DNA is TGTGCCAGCAGTACAACAGCGAGCTCTGGAAACACCATATATTTT.

In nucleotides, the CDR3 is TGTGCCAGCAGTTACTCGGCTAGCGGGACGGAGACCCAGTACTTC. This codes for CASSYSASGTETQYF. The chain has TRBV6-2 or TRBV6-3 and TRBJ2-5; 9 bases are a match to TRBD2. This CDR3 is built from 15 residues. The V gene end was trimmed by 0 bases and the J gene end by 5 bases; junction bases not matched to a gene: 4. The germline gives CDR1 MNHEY, CDR2 SVGEGT.

This chain links TRBV19 with TRBJ1-1; D not resolved. From germline, CDR1 is LNHDA and CDR2 SQIVND (reference sequence). The CDR3 loop spans 13 amino acids. With 3 bases removed from V and 3 bases from J, the gap between germline ends came to 8 bases. The CDR3 here is CASSIGPDTEAFF. The CDR3 bases are TGTGCCAGTAGTATTGGTCCGGACACTGAAGCTTTCTTT.

The chain recombines TRBV4-3 with TRBJ1-1; D not certain. This CDR3 is 15 amino acids long. Germline V lookup: CDR1 LGHNA, CDR2 YSLEER. Trimming took 2 bases from V and 0 from J, leaving 10 bases between them. DNA of the CDR3: TGCGCCAGCAGCCAAACGACGGATATGAACACTGAAGCTTTCTTT. Encoded protein: CASSQTTDMNTEAFF.

The chain recombines TRBV4-1 with TRBJ2-2; the D gene is possibly TRBD1 (6 bases). This CDR3 region has 17 residues. The germline gives CDR1 MGHRA, CDR2 YSYEKL. V was pared by 3 bases and J by 3 bases, with 17 bases between. The CDR3 loop is CASSHPRTDRYTGELFF. CDR3 bases: TGCGCCAGCAGCCACCCCCGGACAGACAGATACACCGGGGAGCTGTTTTTT.

This chain joins TRBV4-2 and TRBJ2-5; TRBD1 aligns across 9 bases. Germline V gives CDR1 LGHNA, CDR2 YNFKEQ. V lost 4 bases, J lost 6 bases, and 6 bases stayed unmatched. The CDR3 sequence is 14 residues long. The CDR3 DNA follows: TGTGCCAGCAGCCCGGGGACAGGGATACAGACCCAGTACTTC. Translating it yields CASSPGTGIQTQYF.

The genes are TRBV11-2 and TRBJ2-7; no firm D call. The V gene's germline CDR1 is SGHAT and CDR2 FQNNGV. With 5 bases removed from V and 1 base from J, the gap between germline ends came to 15 bases. The CDR3 loop spans 15 amino acids. The CDR3 DNA follows: TGTGCCAGCAGCCTAGGCCGTGGCCAGTCCTACGAGCAGTACGTC. This translates into CASSLGRGQSYEQYV.

The chain employs TRBV2 and TRBJ1-2; D remains ambiguous. Germline CDR1 reads SNHLY; CDR2 reads FYNNEI. V gave up 4 bases and J gave up 7 bases, with 10 bases separating them. There are 12 residues in the CDR3. The CDR3 here is CASSVYAGGYTF. The CDR3 DNA is TGTGCCAGCAGTGTCTATGCTGGTGGCTACACCTTC.

The CDR3 nucleotides read TGTGCCAGCAGCTTAAAGGCGGGAGCGGAAGAGACCCAGTACTTC. This codes for CASSLKAGAEETQYF. V is TRBV5-4 and J is TRBJ2-5; 7 bases align to TRBD2. V lost 2 bases, J lost 3 bases, and 7 bases stayed unmatched. Germline CDR1 is SGHNT and CDR2 is YYREEE (reference sequence). The length of the CDR3 is 15 residues.

This rearrangement joins TRBV6-7 to TRBJ2-7; the match to TRBD1 covers 7 bases. TRBV6-7 belongs to the ORF category, with a function that is uncertain. The V gene end was trimmed by 0 bases and the J gene end by 7 bases; junction bases not matched to a gene: 18. The CDR3 spans 18 residues. This CDR3 is CASSYSKVCGQAPREQYF. The CDR3 coding sequence is TGTGCCAGCAGTTACTCGAAGGTGTGTGGACAGGCCCCGAGGGAGCAGTACTTC.

The V gene is TRBV9, the J gene TRBJ1-2, with TRBD1 identical over 7 bases. Germline CDR1 reads SGDLS; CDR2 reads YYNGEE. V lost 4 bases and J lost 0; bases outside the gene matches: 6. This CDR3 contains 15 residues. The CDR3 DNA reads TGTGCCAGCAGCTCGACGGGACAGTCTAACTATGGCTACACCTTC. Translation gives CASSSTGQSNYGYTF.

This clone was observed once. This sequence joins TRBV11-2 and TRBJ2-5, with a possible D match to TRBD1 (6 bases). Trimming took off 3 bases at V and 7 bases at J, with 21 bases between the two ends. In germline, CDR1 is SGHAT, CDR2 FQNNGV. The CDR3 spans 16 residues. The CDR3 bases are TGTGCCAGCAGCTTTCGCCTCCAGGGGCCGGTTGGGACCCAGTACTTC. It encodes CASSFRLQGPVGTQYF.

This chain connects TRBV15 to TRBJ1-5, with D perhaps matching TRBD1 (6 bases). There are 16 residues in the CDR3. From germline, CDR1 is LNHNV and CDR2 YYDKDF (reference sequence). Trimming removed 3 bases from V and 0 bases from J, with 12 bases in between. The CDR3: CATSSGTLYSNQPQHF. CDR3 DNA: TGTGCCACCAGCAGCGGGACACTTTATAGCAATCAGCCCCAGCATTTT.

The CDR3 sequence is CASSDSGLTKNIQYF. CDR3 coding DNA: TGTGCCAGCAGCGACTCTGGACTAACCAAAAACATTCAGTACTTC. The chain has TRBV7-9 and TRBJ2-4, with a tentative D call TRBD2 (6 bases). The CDR3 is 15 residues long. V dropped 5 bases and J dropped 2 bases, with 13 bases sitting between them. Germline CDR1 is SEHNR and CDR2 is FQNEAQ (reference sequence). Full variable domain (outside the CDR3, taken from reference TRBV7-9 and TRBJ2-4): DTGVSQNPRHKITKRGQNVTFRCDPISEHNRLYWYRQTLGQGPEFLTYFQNEAQLEKSRLLSDRFSAERPKGSFSTLEIQRTEQGDSAMYLCASSDSGLTKNIQYFGAGTRLSVL.

V and J are TRBV20-1 and TRBJ2-3; tentatively, D is TRBD2 (5 bases). Germline-derived CDR1 and CDR2 are DFQATT and SNEGSKA (reference sequence). Trimming took off 6 bases at V and 6 bases at J, with 10 bases between the two ends. The CDR3 has 11 amino acids. The CDR3 coding sequence is TGCAGTGCCCCTCGCGGGGATACGCAGTATTTT. Its translation: CSAPRGDTQYF.

This clone is labeled as medium-sized. V usage is TRBV7-6 and J usage is TRBJ2-7; D assignment may be TRBD1 or TRBD2 (5 bases each). V lost 6 bases and J lost 3, with 12 bases in between. The germline V gene has CDR1 SGHVS and CDR2 FNYEAQ. The CDR3 consists of 13 residues. CDR3 sequence: CASSMGPNYEQYV. In DNA, the CDR3 is TGTGCCAGCAGTATGGGACCTAACTACGAGCAGTACGTC.

The rearrangement joins TRBV6-5 to TRBJ1-6; a weak D match, TRBD1 (5 bases). The ends were cut back, 6 bases at V and 7 bases at J, with 13 bases in the middle. The CDR3 runs to 14 residues. The germline V gene has CDR1 MNHEY and CDR2 SVGAGI. The CDR3 DNA is TGTGCCAGCAGGCCCGGGACCTTAAATTCACCCCTCCACTTT. Its translation is CASRPGTLNSPLHF.

This chain joins TRBV19 and TRBJ1-6; D unresolved. Germline assignment: CDR1 LNHDA and CDR2 SQIVND (reference sequence). The CDR3 runs 16 residues. V was clipped by 0 bases and J by 0 bases, with 6 bases between them. The CDR3 here is CASSIDLGSYNSPLHF. In DNA form, the CDR3 reads TGTGCCAGTAGTATAGATTTGGGCTCCTATAATTCACCCCTCCACTTT.

Here the CDR3 DNA reads TGTGCCAGCAGCCCGCAGACTGTTTCGGGAGAGACCCAGTACTTC. This gives the protein CASSPQTVSGETQYF. The V call is TRBV3-1 (or the pseudogene TRBV3-2), the J call TRBJ2-5; D unclear. The CDR3 is made up of 15 amino acids. Looked up from germline, CDR1 is LGHDT and CDR2 is YNNKEL (reference sequence). Deletions cut 4 bases from V and 4 bases from J, with 16 bases between.

This clone showed up just once. The chain couples TRBV5-1 to TRBJ2-1; 12 nucleotides match TRBD2. The germline V gene encodes CDR1 SGHRS and CDR2 YFSETQ. The CDR3 consists of 15 residues. V lost 6 bases, J lost 7 bases, and 8 bases stayed unmatched. CDR3 sequence: CASTQLAGGVNEQFF. The CDR3 nucleotides read TGCGCCAGCACCCAACTAGCGGGGGGTGTGAATGAGCAGTTCTTC.

J is TRBJ1-5 and V is TRBV3-1 (or the pseudogene TRBV3-2); D call uncertain. Germline loops: CDR1 LGHDT, CDR2 YNNKEL (reference sequence). V was pared by 1 base and J by 9 bases, with 10 bases between. This CDR3 is built from 13 residues. The DNA of the CDR3 is TGTGCCAGCAGCCAAGGGGAGCCTCCGCCCCAGCATTTT. This translates into CASSQGEPPPQHF.

V and J are TRBV13 and TRBJ2-4; unclear D gene. The CDR3 sequence is 13 residues long. The V end was cut by 4 bases, the J end by 3 bases, with 7 bases between. The germline V gene has CDR1 PRHDT and CDR2 FYEKMQ (reference sequence). The CDR3 here is CASSWRGKNIQYF. DNA of the CDR3: TGTGCCAGCAGCTGGCGTGGCAAAAACATTCAGTACTTC.